This T cell receptor (beta chain) was recorded in a study of CD8 T cells in Susac syndrome. Across the study: Clinically active disease was present in 5 or 6 of the sequenced Susac syndrome patients. About 8 of these patients were in remission. The Susac syndrome patients were therapy-naive, on corticosteroids, or on intravenous immunoglobulin alone at blood draw.

Germline loops: CDR1 SGHTA, CDR2 FQGNSA. With 7 bases removed from V and 3 bases from J, the gap between germline ends came to 11 bases. The CDR3 has 13 residues. Remarks on this clonotype: Its antigen remains unknown.

The RNA input was roughly 0.5 to 1 ug, and it was reverse transcribed with random hexamers. Multiplex PCR with immunoSEQ amplified the TCR beta CDR3 across 54 Vbeta and 13 Jbeta. Each CDR3 protein is one row after TCRdb ran MiXCR on the immunoSEQ multiplex PCR reads. The sample records tens of thousands of distinct CDR3 sequences, around 96% being singletons. Study outcomes and limitations: The total CD8+ repertoires yielded some 15 Susac-specific public clones and the CD8+ TEMRA repertoires yielded 5 or 6.

The chain couples TRBV7-2 to TRBJ2-3; D gene unclear. The TCR comes from a human donor with Susac syndrome. Sequencing was done on a sample of CD8+ T cells from PBMCs. CDR3 amino acids: CASKNYATDTQYF. The CDR3 DNA reads as TGTGCCAGCAAAAACTATGCAACAGATACGCAGTATTTT. The complete variable domain, with remaining parts taken from reference TRBV7-2 and TRBJ2-3, reads GAGVSQSPSNKVTEKGKDVELRCDPISGHTALYWYRQSLGQGLEFLIYFQGNSAPDKSGLPSDRFSAERTGGSVSTLTIQRTQQEDSAVYLCASKNYATDTQYFGPGTRLTVL.